The 17 T cell receptor beta chains presented below share a single source sample, sequenced in a study of blood T cell repertoires in COVID-19. Method: immunoSEQ multiplex PCR; TCRdb's copy keeps in-frame clones and lacks some. The data contain about 180,000 clones, about 80% of them singletons. Sequenced: PBMCs or T cells enriched from blood (not recorded which). These receptors all come from a man between 60 and 70 years old who had been exposed to COVID-19.

In DNA, the CDR3 is TGTGCCAGCAGTGTCCCCGGACAGGGGGCTAGGGGCTACACCTTC. Translated: CASSVPGQGARGYTF. The J gene is TRBJ1-2, the V gene TRBV25-1; TRBD1 matches 11 bases. The junction had 9 bases not matched to a gene; V was cut back by 4 bases and J by 8 bases. CDR1 is MGHDK, CDR2 SYGVNS, per germline. The CDR3 sequence is 15 residues long.

The chain links TRBV29-1 to TRBJ2-7; D is perhaps TRBD1 (6 bases). The germline CDR1 and CDR2 sequences are SQVTM and ANQGSEA. This CDR3 is built from 12 residues. V was pared by 4 bases and J by 11 bases, with 18 bases between. CDR3 coding DNA: TGCAGCGTTGTCGACAGGATTTACGAAGAGTACTTC. Its protein product is CSVVDRIYEEYF.

The V gene is TRBV9, the J gene TRBJ2-3, with TRBD1 matching 9 bases. The CDR3 extends over 15 amino acids. V was clipped by 4 bases and J by 1 base; unmatched bases: 4. Per germline, CDR1 SGDLS and CDR2 YYNGEE. The CDR3 nucleotides are TGTGCCAGCAGCTTTGGGACAGGGCGCACAGATACGCAGTATTTT. Translating it yields CASSFGTGRTDTQYF. Full variable domain (missing parts from reference TRBV9 and TRBJ2-3): DSGVTQTPKHLITATGQRVTLRCSPRSGDLSVYWYQQSLDQGLQFLIQYYNGEERAKGNILERFSAQQFPDLHSELNLSSLELGDSALYFCASSFGTGRTDTQYFGPGTRLTVL.

Only one count was recorded for this clone. This sequence joins TRBV4-3 and TRBJ2-6; D is unclear. The V gene's germline CDR1 is LGHNA and CDR2 YSLEER. The V end was cut by 4 bases, the J end by 0 bases, with 19 bases between. The CDR3 runs 19 residues. The CDR3 reads CASSPERPRELSGANVLTF. The DNA for the CDR3 is TGCGCCAGCAGCCCCGAGAGGCCGCGCGAACTCTCTGGGGCCAACGTCCTGACTTTC.

The table lists this clone with a few counts. This chain's CDR3 is CASSGWGQAVTQYF. In DNA form, the CDR3 reads TGTGCCAGCAGCGGGTGGGGACAGGCAGTGACCCAGTACTTC. The chain has TRBV9 and TRBJ2-5; 8 bases are a match to TRBD1. Germline trimming cut 3 bases from V and 7 bases from J; bases unmatched to any gene: 8. This CDR3 comprises 14 residues. CDR1 is SGDLS, CDR2 YYNGEE, per germline. Supplemented by reference TRBV9 and TRBJ2-5, the full variable domain reads DSGVTQTPKHLITATGQRVTLRCSPRSGDLSVYWYQQSLDQGLQFLIQYYNGEERAKGNILERFSAQQFPDLHSELNLSSLELGDSALYFCASSGWGQAVTQYFGPGTRLLVL.

This clone occurred a few times. This chain joins TRBV5-8 and TRBJ2-7; 7 bases are a match to TRBD2. This CDR3 region has 15 residues. Germline-derived CDR1 and CDR2 are SGHTS and YDEGEE. J was trimmed by 2 bases and V by 2 bases; bases with no gene match: 7. The CDR3 nucleotides are TGTGCCAGCAGCTTCGGGGCTAGCGGTGCCTACGAGCAGTACTTC. It codes for CASSFGASGAYEQYF.

The genes are TRBV29-1 and TRBJ2-7; a weak D match, TRBD1 (6 bases). The germline V and J ends were trimmed by 7 bases and 1 base, with 14 bases remaining between them. The CDR3 spans 13 residues. Germline CDR1 reads SQVTM; CDR2 reads ANQGSEA. The CDR3 here is CSGLKTGSYEQYF. The CDR3 coding sequence is TGCAGCGGGCTGAAGACAGGTTCCTACGAGCAGTACTTC.

This clone is a singleton in its sample. The chain recombines TRBV30 with TRBJ1-1; D remains ambiguous. In germline, CDR1 is GTSNPN, CDR2 SVGIG (reference sequence). The V gene lost 2 bases and the J gene lost 5 bases, with 9 bases spanning the gap. The CDR3 runs 12 residues. This CDR3 reads CAWSRGQTEAFF. DNA of the CDR3: TGTGCCTGGAGTCGGGGTCAGACTGAAGCTTTCTTT. The complete variable domain, with remaining parts taken from reference TRBV30 and TRBJ1-1, reads SQTIHQWPATLVQPVGSPLSLECTVEGTSNPNLYWYRQAAGRGLQLLFYSVGIGQISSEVPQNLSASRPQDRQFILSSKKLLLSDSGFYLCAWSRGQTEAFFGQGTRLTVV.

The J gene is TRBJ2-2, the V gene TRBV12-3 or TRBV12-4; D is unresolved. CDR3 length equals 10 residues. The V end was cut by 6 bases, the J end by 13 bases, with 9 bases between. The CDR3 region is CASSSRVLFF. The CDR3, as DNA: TGTGCCAGCAGCTCCCGAGTGCTGTTTTTT.

V is TRBV7-9 and J is TRBJ1-2; D perhaps matches TRBD1 (6 bases). The V end was cut by 6 bases, the J end by 5 bases, with 16 bases between. Germline lookup yields CDR1 SEHNR and CDR2 FQNEAQ (reference sequence). The CDR3 extends over 14 amino acids. This CDR3 is CASSFQGIRYGYTF. The CDR3 nucleotides are TGTGCCAGCAGTTTCCAGGGGATTCGGTATGGCTACACCTTC. The full variable domain, with the rest looked up from reference TRBV7-9 and TRBJ1-2, is DTGVSQNPRHKITKRGQNVTFRCDPISEHNRLYWYRQTLGQGPEFLTYFQNEAQLEKSRLLSDRFSAERPKGSFSTLEIQRTEQGDSAMYLCASSFQGIRYGYTFGSGTRLTVV.

In this sample, this clone turned up once. The rearrangement joins TRBV27 to TRBJ1-2; 10 bases match TRBD1. Trimming at V came to 4 bases and at J to 4 bases, leaving 6 bases not matched to a gene. This CDR3 contains 15 residues. CDR1 is MNHEY, CDR2 SMNVEV, per germline (reference sequence). This chain's CDR3 is CASSYQGQGSYGYTF. The CDR3 DNA reads TGTGCCAGCAGTTACCAGGGACAGGGGAGCTATGGCTACACCTTC.

J is TRBJ2-1 and V is TRBV10-1; 7 bases fit TRBD2. Per the germline V gene, CDR1 is WNHNN and CDR2 is SYGVQD (reference sequence). V gave up 5 bases and J gave up 4 bases; unmatched junction bases: 5. The CDR3 is 14 amino acids. The CDR3 DNA sequence: TGCGCCAGCAGTTGGAGTAGCGGGTACAATGAGCAGTTCTTC. Amino acid sequence: CASSWSSGYNEQFF.

The CDR3 nucleotides are TGTGCCACCAGTGATTTGCTGAGTAGCGGGAGAGGCGACACCGGGGAGCTGTTTTTT. Its translation is CATSDLLSSGRGDTGELFF. The V and J genes are TRBV24-1 and TRBJ2-2; 9 bases are shared with TRBD2. V trimming: 0 bases; J trimming: 3 bases; junction bases outside the gene matches: 10. The germline V gene encodes CDR1 KGHDR and CDR2 SFDVKD. The CDR3 extends over 19 amino acids.

V and J are TRBV5-1 and TRBJ1-4; D ambiguous. Germline V gives CDR1 SGHRS, CDR2 YFSETQ. V was pared by 4 bases and J by 3 bases, with 13 bases between. The CDR3 length is 15 residues. The CDR3 DNA reads as TGCGCCAGCAGCCCAATGGCGAGGCCTAATGAAAAACTGTTTTTT. Its protein is CASSPMARPNEKLFF.

This clone was detected once. The chain joins TRBV6-1 to TRBJ1-3; 8 bases line up with TRBD1. The junction had 8 bases not matched to a gene; V was cut back by 1 base and J by 0 bases. CDR1 is MNHNS and CDR2 is SASEGT in the germline V gene. This CDR3 comprises 18 residues. This chain's CDR3 is CASSEGGDRFFSGNTIYF. The CDR3 nucleotides are TGTGCCAGCAGTGAAGGTGGGGACAGGTTCTTCTCTGGAAACACCATATATTTT.

A single count supports this clone. This sequence joins TRBV28 and TRBJ2-1; 8 nucleotides agree with TRBD2. The ends lost 9 bases at V and 6 bases at J; junction bases unmatched: 7. The CDR3 is 13 residues long. The germline V gene encodes CDR1 MDHEN and CDR2 SYDVKM. CDR3 in DNA: TGTGCCAGTGAAGCGGGAGTCGTCAATGAGCAGTTCTTC. This gives the protein CASEAGVVNEQFF.

The rearrangement joins TRBV28 to TRBJ2-3; possibly TRBD2 for D (6 bases). The V gene's germline CDR1 is MDHEN and CDR2 SYDVKM. The CDR3 runs to 13 residues. Trimming shortened V by 4 bases and J by 14 bases, and 19 bases separated the two germline ends. CDR3 sequence reads: CASSSSPGEYSYF. The CDR3 DNA reads as TGTGCCAGCAGTTCGTCTCCGGGAGAGTACTCGTATTTT. Combining the CDR3 with reference TRBV28 and TRBJ2-3 gives the whole variable domain DVKVTQSSRYLVKRTGEKVFLECVQDMDHENMFWYRQDPGLGLRLIYFSYDVKMKEKGDIPEGYSVSREKKERFSLILESASTNQTSMYLCASSSSPGEYSYFGPGTRLTVL.